What follows are 17 T cell receptor beta chains derived from one specimen sequenced in a study of cytomegalovirus exposure and HLA in healthy donors. The PCR used 60 Vbeta and 13 Jbeta primers. Produced via immunoSEQ multiplex PCR; TCRdb's table is partial and in-frame only. The repertoire holds 120,000 to 150,000 clones, with about four fifths as singletons. Source material: PBMCs. All receptors derive from a woman in her thirties or forties in good health and CMV-seropositive.

The chain carries TRBV10-3 and TRBJ2-7; tentative D call: TRBD1 (6 bases). Trimming shortened V by 8 bases and J by 3 bases, and 14 bases separated the two germline ends. CDR3 length equals 13 residues. Germline V lookup: CDR1 ENHRY, CDR2 SYGVKD. The CDR3 bases are TGTGCCATCTCCAACAGGGATATCTACGAGCAGTACTTC. As protein: CAISNRDIYEQYF.

The chain recombines TRBV5-1 with TRBJ2-7, with a weak D call TRBD1 (6 bases). Germline V gene lookup returns CDR1 SGHRS and CDR2 YFSETQ. The CDR3 has 16 amino acids. Trimming took off 0 bases at V and 1 base at J, with 14 bases between the two ends. CDR3 coding DNA: TGCGCCAGCAGCTTGGTGAGGACAGCTGATTCCTACGAGCAGTACTTC. Translating gives CASSLVRTADSYEQYF.

The chain couples TRBV28 to TRBJ1-4; D remains unclear. The germline V and J ends were trimmed by 5 bases and 13 bases, with 14 bases remaining between them. This CDR3 spans 12 amino acids. Germline values: CDR1 MDHEN, CDR2 SYDVKM. CDR3 sequence (DNA): TGTGCCAGCAGTCCCCTGACCGAGGGACTGTTTTTT. Protein sequence: CASSPLTEGLFF. The variable domain in full, with the rest retrieved from reference TRBV28 and TRBJ1-4, is DVKVTQSSRYLVKRTGEKVFLECVQDMDHENMFWYRQDPGLGLRLIYFSYDVKMKEKGDIPEGYSVSREKKERFSLILESASTNQTSMYLCASSPLTEGLFFGSGTQLSVL.

V gene TRBV28 combines with J gene TRBJ2-7; D might be TRBD1 (5 bases). The CDR3 loop spans 12 amino acids. Germline assignment: CDR1 MDHEN and CDR2 SYDVKM. Deletions cut 9 bases from V and 0 bases from J, with 9 bases between. This CDR3 is CASRQSSYEQYF. DNA for the CDR3: TGTGCCAGTCGACAGAGCTCCTACGAGCAGTACTTC.

V gene TRBV7-2 combines with J gene TRBJ2-7; D might be TRBD1 (5 bases). V lost 6 bases, J lost 2 bases, and 14 bases lay in between. CDR3 size: 14 residues. Germline V CDR1 and CDR2: SGHTA, FQGNSA. DNA for the CDR3: TGTGCCAGCAGGTCTTTAGACAGACCCTACGAGCAGTACTTC. It yields the protein CASRSLDRPYEQYF.

This chain joins TRBV2 and TRBJ1-4; D perhaps matches TRBD1 (5 bases). The germline CDR1 and CDR2 sequences are SNHLY and FYNNEI. The CDR3 is 14 residues long. V was cut by 6 bases and J by 5 bases, with 13 bases left in between. CDR3 in amino acids: CASSPTEVNEKLFF. In nucleotides, the CDR3 is TGTGCCAGCAGCCCGACAGAAGTGAATGAAAAACTGTTTTTT.

This clone appeared once. This sequence joins TRBV5-4 and TRBJ1-2; 8 nucleotides match TRBD1. Germline values: CDR1 SGHNT, CDR2 YYREEE (reference sequence). The J segment lost 8 bases and the V segment lost 4 bases, leaving 13 bases of the junction unmatched. CDR3 length: 15 amino acids. The CDR3 nucleotides are TGTGCCAGCAGCCACCCGGGACAGGAGGGCTTGGGCTACACCTTC. Translating it yields CASSHPGQEGLGYTF.

Of note for this clone: Other DNA variants within this sample encode the same CDR3. The chain couples TRBV28 to TRBJ1-2; D remains ambiguous. The germline gives CDR1 MDHEN, CDR2 SYDVKM. The length of the CDR3 is 14 residues. Trimming cost V 6 bases and J 0 bases, with 11 bases left between them. The CDR3 region has the DNA TGTGCCAGCAGCCGGGGATCCGCTAACTATGGCTACACCTTC. Translating it yields CASSRGSANYGYTF.

The rearrangement uses TRBV11-3 and TRBJ2-7, with D maybe TRBD1 (6 bases). V lost 5 bases and J 4 bases, leaving 18 bases between the germline ends. Per the germline V gene, CDR1 is SGHNT and CDR2 is YENEEA. The CDR3 length is 15 residues. The DNA of the CDR3 is TGTGCCAGCAGCCTAGCCGGGACAATAGATTACGAGCAGTACTTC. It yields the protein CASSLAGTIDYEQYF.

This clone has just one count. This chain uses TRBV2 with TRBJ2-5; weak D call: TRBD1 (7 bases). The V end lost 11 bases, the J end lost 11 bases, and 24 bases lay between the germline ends. The CDR3 is made up of 13 amino acids. Germline lookup yields CDR1 SNHLY and CDR2 FYNNEI. CDR3 region: CAGLLEGAVEQYF. The CDR3 DNA is TGTGCCGGCCTGTTGGAGGGGGCGGTTGAGCAGTACTTC.

The genes are TRBV19 and TRBJ2-4; 10 positions agree with TRBD2. Trimming removed 0 bases from V and 0 bases from J; junction bases left unmatched: 8. The CDR3 runs 19 residues. Germline lookup yields CDR1 LNHDA and CDR2 SQIVND (reference sequence). In DNA form, the CDR3 reads TGTGCCAGTAGTATAGAGGGGACTAGCGCCGGACTAGCCAAAAACATTCAGTACTTC. Translating gives CASSIEGTSAGLAKNIQYF.

This chain connects TRBV6-1 to TRBJ1-4; TRBD1 is a possible D gene (5 bases). Germline V gene data show CDR1 as MNHNS and CDR2 as SASEGT. The CDR3 is made up of 13 amino acids. V dropped 7 bases and J dropped 8 bases, with 14 bases sitting between them. CDR3 residues: CASMGGKREKLFF. The DNA of the CDR3 is TGTGCCAGCATGGGGGGGAAGAGGGAAAAACTGTTTTTT.

The rearrangement links TRBV10-3 to TRBJ1-5; D possibly corresponds to TRBD1 (5 bases). The CDR3 consists of 14 residues. In germline, CDR1 is ENHRY, CDR2 SYGVKD. Between the trimmed V and J ends, which lost 4 bases and 5 bases, there was a span of 12 bases. CDR3 DNA: TGTGCCATCAGTGCCGGGGGTTACGATCAGCCCCAGCATTTT. Translation gives CAISAGGYDQPQHF.

V gene TRBV10-3 combines with J gene TRBJ1-1; the match to TRBD1 covers 11 bases. V shed 7 bases, J shed 3 bases, and the junction held 4 bases outside the gene matches. The germline CDR1 and CDR2 sequences are ENHRY and SYGVKD. CDR3 length equals 14 residues. DNA for the CDR3: TGTGCCATCAAAGGACAGGGGGCGGACACTGAAGCTTTCTTT. Translating gives CAIKGQGADTEAFF.

The DNA of the CDR3 is TGTGCCAGCAGCTCCAGGAACACCGGGGAGCTGTTTTTT. It codes for CASSSRNTGELFF. This chain joins TRBV7-9 and TRBJ2-2; D is ambiguous. Trimming removed 4 bases at V and 1 base at J, with 4 bases between. Germline V CDR1 and CDR2: SEHNR, FQNEAQ (reference sequence). The CDR3 contains 13 residues.

V is TRBV5-5 and J is TRBJ1-4; 7 bases map to TRBD1. The CDR3 loop spans 13 amino acids. Germline CDR1 and CDR2: SGHKS and YYEKEE (reference sequence). Germline trimming cut 5 bases from V and 7 bases from J; bases unmatched to any gene: 5. The CDR3 loop is CASRTGSGEKLFF. DNA for the CDR3: TGTGCCAGCAGGACAGGGTCGGGTGAAAAACTGTTTTTT.

The chain has TRBV6-1 and TRBJ2-1; no clear D gene. Germline-derived CDR1 and CDR2 are MNHNS and SASEGT. The CDR3 sequence is 11 residues long. Trimming took off 6 bases at V and 6 bases at J, with 6 bases between the two ends. The CDR3 bases are TGTGCCAGCAGGGCCTCCAATGAGCAGTTCTTC. It is translated as CASRASNEQFF.